This is a list of T cell receptor beta chains from one sample in a study of blood T cells in healthy people across ages. MiXCR was run by TCRdb on the 5' RACE reads, yielding one entry per CDR3 protein. Of some 880,000 distinct CDR3 sequences in the sample, 35% to 40% were seen once. The source material was blood. The receptors shown here come from a man younger than 35 in good health. CDR3s include the opening cysteine and the closing phenylalanine or tryptophan. Fields, in order: clone size, J gene, CDR3 length, V gene, D gene, CDR3 DNA, CDR3 protein. The D gene is left open where the match is weak. Some rows have no size entry. The others give once, few or many, or a class for an expanded clone.

clone_size: .; j_call: TRBJ2-7; cdr3_length: 14; v_call: TRBV5-5; d_call: .; cdr3_nt: TGTGCCAGCAGCTTGGTGGGGGCGCGGGATGAGCAGTACTTC; cdr3_aa: CASSLVGARDEQYF
clone_size: .; j_call: TRBJ1-1; cdr3_length: 14; v_call: TRBV20-1; d_call: .; cdr3_nt: TGCAGTGCTAGACTTGACCCACTGAACACTGAAGCTTTCTTT; cdr3_aa: CSARLDPLNTEAFF
clone_size: .; j_call: TRBJ1-4; cdr3_length: 14; v_call: TRBV27; d_call: .; cdr3_nt: TGTGCCAGCAGTTTATTCGGGGAGGCCCGAAAACTGTTTTTT; cdr3_aa: CASSLFGEARKLFF
clone_size: few; j_call: TRBJ2-1; cdr3_length: 20; v_call: TRBV28; d_call: .; cdr3_nt: TGTGCCAGCAGTTTAAACCAGGCAGGGTGGGTTGAAGGCCGATACAATGAGCAGTTCTTC; cdr3_aa: CASSLNQAGWVEGRYNEQFF
clone_size: .; j_call: TRBJ2-5; cdr3_length: 14; v_call: TRBV10-3; d_call: TRBD2; cdr3_nt: TGTGCCATCAGTCTAGCGGGAGAACTGGAGACCCAGTACTTC; cdr3_aa: CAISLAGELETQYF
clone_size: .; j_call: TRBJ1-4; cdr3_length: 15; v_call: TRBV20-1; d_call: .; cdr3_nt: TGCAGTGCTAATAAGGGAATTTTTGGAAATGAAAAACTGTTTTTT; cdr3_aa: CSANKGIFGNEKLFF
clone_size: .; j_call: TRBJ2-1; cdr3_length: 14; v_call: TRBV5-1; d_call: TRBD1; cdr3_nt: TGCGCCAGCAACTTGGGGACAGGGACCATTGAGCAGTTCTTC; cdr3_aa: CASNLGTGTIEQFF
clone_size: few; j_call: TRBJ1-6; cdr3_length: 15; v_call: TRBV3-1; d_call: .; cdr3_nt: TGTGCCAGCAGCCGCACAAGCTCCTATAATTCACCCCTCCACTTT; cdr3_aa: CASSRTSSYNSPLHF
clone_size: few; j_call: TRBJ2-2; cdr3_length: 16; v_call: TRBV27; d_call: .; cdr3_nt: TGTGCCAGCAGTTTATGGGTAGGGCGGAACACCGGGGAGCTGTTTTTT; cdr3_aa: CASSLWVGRNTGELFF
clone_size: many; j_call: TRBJ2-3; cdr3_length: 16; v_call: TRBV4-3; d_call: .; cdr3_nt: TGCGCCAGCAGCCAAGAGTGGGGTGAGGTGGCAGATACGCAGTATTTT; cdr3_aa: CASSQEWGEVADTQYF
clone_size: .; j_call: TRBJ2-2; cdr3_length: 15; v_call: TRBV4-2; d_call: .; cdr3_nt: TGTGCCCGCAGCCAAGATCTGAGGGCGGCCGGGGAGCTGTTTTTT; cdr3_aa: CARSQDLRAAGELFF
clone_size: few; j_call: TRBJ2-5; cdr3_length: 15; v_call: TRBV12-3/TRBV12-4; d_call: TRBD1; cdr3_nt: TGTGCCAGCAGTCCCCGACAGGGGGCTAAAGAGACCCAGTACTTC; cdr3_aa: CASSPRQGAKETQYF